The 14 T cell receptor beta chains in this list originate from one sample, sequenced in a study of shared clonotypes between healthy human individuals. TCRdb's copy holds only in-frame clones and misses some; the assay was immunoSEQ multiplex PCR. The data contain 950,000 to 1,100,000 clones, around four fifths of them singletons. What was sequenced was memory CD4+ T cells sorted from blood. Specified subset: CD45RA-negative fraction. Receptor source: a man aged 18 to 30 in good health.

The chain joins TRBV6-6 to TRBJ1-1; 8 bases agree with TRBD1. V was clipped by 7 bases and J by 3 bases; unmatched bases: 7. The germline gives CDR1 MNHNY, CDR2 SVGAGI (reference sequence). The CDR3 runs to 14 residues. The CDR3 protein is CASILDRVDTEAFF. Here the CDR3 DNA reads TGTGCCAGCATCCTGGACAGGGTTGACACTGAAGCTTTCTTT.

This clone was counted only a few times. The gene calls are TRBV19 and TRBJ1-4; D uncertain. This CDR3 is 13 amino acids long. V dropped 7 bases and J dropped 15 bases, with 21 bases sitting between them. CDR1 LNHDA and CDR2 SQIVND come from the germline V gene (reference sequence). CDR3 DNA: TGTGCCAGTAATGAGGGAGGGTCTTCCTCGATGTTTTTT. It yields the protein CASNEGGSSSMFF.

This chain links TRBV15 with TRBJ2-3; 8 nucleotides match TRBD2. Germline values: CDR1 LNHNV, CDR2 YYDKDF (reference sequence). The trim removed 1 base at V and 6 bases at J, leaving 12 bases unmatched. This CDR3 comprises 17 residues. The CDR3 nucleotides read TGTGCCACCAGCAGAGCTCATGGAGCGGGAGAGCGGGATACGCAGTATTTT. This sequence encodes CATSRAHGAGERDTQYF.

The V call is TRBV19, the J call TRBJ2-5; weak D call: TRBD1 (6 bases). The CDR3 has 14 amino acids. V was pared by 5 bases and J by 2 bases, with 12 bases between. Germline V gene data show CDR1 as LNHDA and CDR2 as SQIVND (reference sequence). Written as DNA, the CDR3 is TGTGCCAGTAGTCCCCAGAGGGGGCAAGAGACCCAGTACTTC. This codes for CASSPQRGQETQYF.

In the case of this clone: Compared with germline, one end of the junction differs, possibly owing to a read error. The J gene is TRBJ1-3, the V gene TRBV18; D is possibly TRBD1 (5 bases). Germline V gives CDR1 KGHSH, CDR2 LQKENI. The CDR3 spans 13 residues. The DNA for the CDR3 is TGTGCCGGCTCGCAGGGCTCTCGAAACACCATATATTTT. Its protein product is CAGSQGSRNTIYF.

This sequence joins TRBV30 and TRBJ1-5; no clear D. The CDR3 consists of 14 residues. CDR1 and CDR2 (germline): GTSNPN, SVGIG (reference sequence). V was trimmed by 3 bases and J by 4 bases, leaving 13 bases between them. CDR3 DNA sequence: TGTGCCTGGAGCCCGGCTGGCAGTAATCAGCCCCAGCATTTT. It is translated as CAWSPAGSNQPQHF. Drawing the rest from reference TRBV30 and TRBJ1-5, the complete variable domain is SQTIHQWPATLVQPVGSPLSLECTVEGTSNPNLYWYRQAAGRGLQLLFYSVGIGQISSEVPQNLSASRPQDRQFILSSKKLLLSDSGFYLCAWSPAGSNQPQHFGDGTRLSIL.

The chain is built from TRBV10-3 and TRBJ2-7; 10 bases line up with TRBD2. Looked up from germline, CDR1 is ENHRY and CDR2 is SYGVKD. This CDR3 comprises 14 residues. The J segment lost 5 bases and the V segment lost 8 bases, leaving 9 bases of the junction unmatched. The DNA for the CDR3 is TGTGCCATCCGCAGCGGGAGGGCCGAAAACGAGCAGTACTTC. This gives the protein CAIRSGRAENEQYF.

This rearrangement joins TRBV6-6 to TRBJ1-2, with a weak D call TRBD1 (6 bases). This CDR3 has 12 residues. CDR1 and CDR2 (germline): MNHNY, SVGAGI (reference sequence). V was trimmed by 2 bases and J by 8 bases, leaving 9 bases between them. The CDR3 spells CASSYQGSGYTF. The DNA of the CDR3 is TGTGCCAGCAGTTACCAGGGGAGCGGCTACACCTTC.

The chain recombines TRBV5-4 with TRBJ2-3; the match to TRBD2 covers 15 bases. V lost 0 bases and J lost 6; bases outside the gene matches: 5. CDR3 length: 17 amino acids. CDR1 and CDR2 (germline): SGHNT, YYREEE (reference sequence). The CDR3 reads CASSLAGTSGGLDTQYF. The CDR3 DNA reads TGTGCCAGCAGCTTGGCCGGGACTAGCGGGGGGCTGGATACGCAGTATTTT.

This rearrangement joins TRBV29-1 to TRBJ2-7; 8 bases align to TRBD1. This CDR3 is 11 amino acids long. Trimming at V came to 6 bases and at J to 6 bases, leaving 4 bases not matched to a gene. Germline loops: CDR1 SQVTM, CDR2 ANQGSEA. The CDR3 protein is CSVGQGPEQYF. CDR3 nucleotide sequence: TGCAGCGTCGGACAGGGACCCGAGCAGTACTTC.

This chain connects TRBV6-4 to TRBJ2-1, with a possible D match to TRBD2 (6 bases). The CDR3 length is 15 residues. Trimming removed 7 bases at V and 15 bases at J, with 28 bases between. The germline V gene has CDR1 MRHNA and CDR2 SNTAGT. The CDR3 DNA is TGTGCCAGCACCCCCGCGGGACCACCAGGTTGTGGGGGGTTCTTC. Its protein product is CASTPAGPPGCGGFF.

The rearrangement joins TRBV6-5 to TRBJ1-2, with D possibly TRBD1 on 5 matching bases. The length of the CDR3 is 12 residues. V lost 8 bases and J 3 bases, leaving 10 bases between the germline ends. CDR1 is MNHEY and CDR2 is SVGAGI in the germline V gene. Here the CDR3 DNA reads TGTGCCAGCCTTACGACAGACTATGGCTACACCTTC. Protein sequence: CASLTTDYGYTF.

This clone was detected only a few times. In DNA, the CDR3 is TGTGCCTGGAGTGAGGGGCAGTTCAATCAGCCCCAGCATTTT. Its translation is CAWSEGQFNQPQHF. This chain uses TRBV30 with TRBJ1-5, with D tentatively TRBD1 (5 bases). This CDR3 contains 14 residues. Germline V gene lookup returns CDR1 GTSNPN and CDR2 SVGIG (reference sequence). The germline V and J ends were trimmed by 1 base and 3 bases, with 10 bases remaining between them.

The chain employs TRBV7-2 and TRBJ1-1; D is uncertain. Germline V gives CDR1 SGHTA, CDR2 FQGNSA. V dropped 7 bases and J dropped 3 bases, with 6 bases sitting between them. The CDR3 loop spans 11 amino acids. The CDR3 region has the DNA TGTGCCAGCACAGAGCACACTGAAGCTTTCTTT. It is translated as CASTEHTEAFF. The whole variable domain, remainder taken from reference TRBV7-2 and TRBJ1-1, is GAGVSQSPSNKVTEKGKDVELRCDPISGHTALYWYRQSLGQGLEFLIYFQGNSAPDKSGLPSDRFSAERTGGSVSTLTIQRTQQEDSAVYLCASTEHTEAFFGQGTRLTVV.